This TCR beta chain was captured by sequencing in a study of cytomegalovirus exposure and HLA in healthy donors. The CDR3 spans 15 residues. Germline values: CDR1 SGHVS, CDR2 FNYEAQ. Trimming shortened V by 1 base and J by 6 bases, and 12 bases separated the two germline ends. Primers included in the PCR were 60 Vbeta and 13 Jbeta primers. Generated by immunoSEQ multiplex PCR, the TCRdb table keeps only in-frame clones and is missing some. This sample has around 190,000 clones; roughly 85% occur once, and the top ten carry about 0.72%. The sequence was collected from a woman aged 40 to 50 in good health and CMV-seronegative. The source material was PBMCs. This sequence joins TRBV7-6 and TRBJ2-2, with D perhaps matching TRBD2 (6 bases). Here the CDR3 reads CASSLDGSGAGELFF. CDR3 nucleotides: TGTGCCAGCAGCTTAGACGGGAGCGGTGCCGGGGAGCTGTTTTTT.